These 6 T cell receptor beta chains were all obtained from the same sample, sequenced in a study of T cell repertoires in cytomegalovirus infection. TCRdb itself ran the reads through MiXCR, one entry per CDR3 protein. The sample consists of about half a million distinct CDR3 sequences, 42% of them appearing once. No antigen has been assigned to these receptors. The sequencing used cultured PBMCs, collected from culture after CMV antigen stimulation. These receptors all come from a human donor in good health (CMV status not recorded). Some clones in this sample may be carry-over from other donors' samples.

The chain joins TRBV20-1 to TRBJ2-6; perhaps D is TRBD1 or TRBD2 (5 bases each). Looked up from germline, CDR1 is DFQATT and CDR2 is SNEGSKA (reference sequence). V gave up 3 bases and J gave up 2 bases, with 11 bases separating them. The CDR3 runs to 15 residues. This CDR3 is CSARGPRAGANVLTF. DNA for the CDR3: TGCAGTGCTAGGGGACCGCGGGCTGGGGCCAACGTCCTGACTTTC.

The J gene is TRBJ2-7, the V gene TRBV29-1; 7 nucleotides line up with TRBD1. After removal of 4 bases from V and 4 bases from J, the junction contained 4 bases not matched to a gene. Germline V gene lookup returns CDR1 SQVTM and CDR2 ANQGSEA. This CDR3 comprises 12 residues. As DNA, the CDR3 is TGCAGCGTTGTGGGGGACAGATACGAGCAGTACTTC. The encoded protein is CSVVGDRYEQYF.

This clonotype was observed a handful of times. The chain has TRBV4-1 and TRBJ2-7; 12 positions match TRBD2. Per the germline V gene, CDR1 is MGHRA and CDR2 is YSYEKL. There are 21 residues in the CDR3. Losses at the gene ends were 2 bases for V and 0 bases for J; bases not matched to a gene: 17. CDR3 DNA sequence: TGCGCCAGCAGCCAATTCCCCTCGACTAGCGGGAGTAGGGGTTCCTCCTACGAGCAGTACTTC. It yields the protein CASSQFPSTSGSRGSSYEQYF.

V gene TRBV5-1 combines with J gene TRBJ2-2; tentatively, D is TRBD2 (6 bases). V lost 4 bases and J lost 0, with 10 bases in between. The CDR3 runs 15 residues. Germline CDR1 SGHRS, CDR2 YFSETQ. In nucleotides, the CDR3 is TGCGCCAGCAGCAAGGAGGGCCCGAACACCGGGGAGCTGTTTTTT. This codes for CASSKEGPNTGELFF.

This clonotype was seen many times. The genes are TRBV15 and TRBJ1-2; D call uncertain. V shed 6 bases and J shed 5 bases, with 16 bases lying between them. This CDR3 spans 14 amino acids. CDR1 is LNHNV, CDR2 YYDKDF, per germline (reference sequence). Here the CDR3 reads CATSYGPSAYGYTF. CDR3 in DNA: TGTGCCACCAGTTATGGACCTTCAGCTTATGGCTACACCTTC. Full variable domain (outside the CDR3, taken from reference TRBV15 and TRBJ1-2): DAMVIQNPRYQVTQFGKPVTLSCSQTLNHNVMYWYQQKSSQAPKLLFHYYDKDFNNEADTPDNFQSRRPNTSFCFLDIRSPGLGDTAMYLCATSYGPSAYGYTFGSGTRLTVV.

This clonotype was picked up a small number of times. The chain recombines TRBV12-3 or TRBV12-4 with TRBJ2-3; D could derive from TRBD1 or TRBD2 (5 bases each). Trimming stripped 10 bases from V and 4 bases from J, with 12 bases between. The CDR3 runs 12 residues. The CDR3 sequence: CATRDAADTQYF. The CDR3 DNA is TGTGCCACCCGGGACGCGGCAGATACGCAGTATTTT.